This T cell receptor beta chain was sequenced in a study of T cell repertoires in cytomegalovirus infection. Study summary: Based on public TCR beta signatures, there were indications of CMV infection and of a matching HLA type.

The CDR3 consists of 16 residues. CDR1 and CDR2 from the germline V gene are SGHRS and YFSETQ. The ends were cut back, 1 base at V and 1 base at J, with 14 bases in the middle. About this clonotype: Its antigen is currently unknown.

TCRdb ran MiXCR on the reads and lists one entry per CDR3 protein. This table has under 40,000 distinct CDR3 sequences, about 48% appearing once. Study results and caveats: CMV-specific TCR beta clonotypes restricted by HLA-C were the ones dominating the ex vivo response.

The clonotype comes from a human donor in good health (CMV status not recorded). Some clones in this sample may be carry-over from other donors' samples. The chain has TRBV5-1 and TRBJ1-1; maybe TRBD1 (5 bases). The sequencing used CD8+ T cells from cultured PBMCs, collected from culture after CMV antigen stimulation. The CDR3 sequence is CASSLIWQGRNTEAFF. CDR3 sequence (DNA): TGCGCCAGCAGCTTGATATGGCAGGGACGGAACACTGAAGCTTTCTTT.